These T cell receptor beta chains were read from a single sample in a study of T cell changes during pregnancy in multiple sclerosis. Sequenced by immunoSEQ multiplex PCR; TCRdb stores in-frame clones only, minus some. The top ten hold almost 1.5% of the sample, which has fewer than 75,000 clones, about 89% seen once. The material sequenced was peripheral blood, taken in the second trimester of pregnancy. Receptor source: a female donor with multiple sclerosis, enrolled in a pregnancy study. The conserved cysteine and the conserved F or W are not part of the CDR3 here. A D gene is named only where the DNA matches it firmly.

d_gene,v_gene,CDR3aa
-,TRBV2,ASSLLSSYNEQF
-,TRBV20-1,SAREFDEQF
TRBD2,TRBV14,ASSQLSGNGNEQF
-,TRBV7-9,ASSLLGGALAKNIQY
TRBD2,TRBV5-4,ASSLGSGPDTQY
-,TRBV7-9,ASSFSSLGGEQY
-,TRBV30,AWSVRVTEAF
TRBD1,TRBV5-8,ASSFGQGATEAF
-,TRBV5-1,ASSLAGLQETQY
-,TRBV10-1,ASSHRETDGYT
TRBD1,TRBV19,ASTTGADSNQPQH
TRBD1,TRBV7-6,ASSPDRGLVEQY
-,TRBV5-1,ASSLGLQGRRYEQY
TRBD1,TRBV27,ASSKTGALQPQH
TRBD1,TRBV4-3,ASSQTGGATGELF
-,TRBV29-1,SVELAGTYYNEQF
TRBD1,TRBV27,ASSLSINRGGNYGYT
-,TRBV18,ASSPFSTGMNTEAF
TRBD1,TRBV27,ASSLRTGQTEAF
TRBD1,TRBV29-1,SVVEQGARGYT
TRBD2,TRBV6-1,ASAASGSTDTQY
TRBD1,TRBV6-5,ASRTGEQPQH
-,TRBV18,ASSPLPTGPSYEQY
TRBD2,TRBV6-5,ASSYSEGLEETQY
TRBD2,TRBV14,ASSQKPLREGPETQY
TRBD2,TRBV5-1,ASTPRLAGVSNEQY
-,TRBV7-2,ASSFKARAQF
-,TRBV10-3,AISGGLNDRAKNIQY
TRBD1,TRBV7-9,ASSSGQRNTEAF
-,TRBV7-9,ASSQSYRAVAGELF